Shown below are 26 T cell receptor beta chains from a single sample sequenced in a study of blood T cell repertoires in COVID-19. The protocol was immunoSEQ multiplex PCR, while the TCRdb copy is restricted to in-frame clones and leaves out a portion. This table has 210,000 or so clones, 84% appearing once. The sample consisted of PBMCs or T cells enriched from blood (not recorded which). These receptor sequences come from a man in his 60s who had recovered from COVID-19.

This clone has just one count. The rearrangement links TRBV2 to TRBJ1-2, with a tentative D call TRBD1 (6 bases). The V and J ends lost 2 bases and 5 bases respectively, with 12 bases between them. Germline V gene data show CDR1 as SNHLY and CDR2 as FYNNEI. The CDR3 runs 14 residues. The CDR3 is CASSELRGVYGYTF. As DNA, the CDR3 is TGTGCCAGCAGTGAACTCAGGGGCGTTTATGGCTACACCTTC. The full variable domain, completed using reference TRBV2 and TRBJ1-2, is EPEVTQTPSHQVTQMGQEVILRCVPISNHLYFYWYRQILGQKVEFLVSFYNNEISEKSEIFDDQFSVERPDGSNFTLKIRSTKLEDSAMYFCASSELRGVYGYTFGSGTRLTVV.

CDR3 nucleotide sequence: TGTGCCAGCAGCCCCCGGGACAGGAGCCTCTATGGCTACACCTTC. Its translation is CASSPRDRSLYGYTF. The chain has TRBV5-6 and TRBJ1-2; 8 positions agree with TRBD1. J lost 4 bases, V lost 4 bases, and 9 bases had no gene match. Germline assignment: CDR1 SGHDT and CDR2 YYEEEE. CDR3 size: 15 residues.

The chain recombines TRBV4-3 with TRBJ1-2, with 9 bases matching TRBD1. The CDR3 totals 17 residues. The germline V gene encodes CDR1 LGHNA and CDR2 YSLEER. The J segment lost 1 base and the V segment lost 3 bases, leaving 9 bases of the junction unmatched. CDR3 loop: CASSHPTWDRDNYGYTF. CDR3 in DNA: TGCGCCAGCAGCCACCCCACCTGGGACAGGGATAACTATGGCTACACCTTC.

The rearrangement links TRBV12-5 to TRBJ2-5, with a possible D match to TRBD2 (6 bases). The CDR3 is 17 amino acids. V was pared by 1 base and J by 4 bases, with 19 bases between. Germline loops: CDR1 LGHNT, CDR2 FRNRAP. The CDR3, as DNA: TGTGCTAGTGGTTTGGACAGGAGGGTTGATGCGCCAGAGACCCAGTACTTC. Protein: CASGLDRRVDAPETQYF.

This rearrangement joins TRBV2 to TRBJ1-4; D unresolved. The V and J ends lost 3 bases and 0 bases respectively, with 11 bases between them. Germline V gene lookup returns CDR1 SNHLY and CDR2 FYNNEI. CDR3 length: 16 amino acids. The CDR3 reads CASSDIGVATNEKLFF. As DNA, the CDR3 is TGTGCCAGCAGTGATATCGGAGTTGCAACTAATGAAAAACTGTTTTTT.

The rearrangement joins TRBV14 to TRBJ2-7; TRBD1 might be the D (8 bases). From germline, CDR1 is SGHDN and CDR2 FVKESK. V dropped 4 bases and J dropped 3 bases, with 16 bases sitting between them. The CDR3 runs to 15 residues. The CDR3 spells CASSLGGTGHYEQYF. The CDR3 DNA sequence: TGTGCCAGCAGCCTGGGGGGGACAGGCCACTACGAGCAGTACTTC.

The chain combines TRBV7-8 with TRBJ1-6; D uncertain. There are 14 residues in the CDR3. CDR1 and CDR2 from the germline V gene are SGHVS and FQNEAQ. Trimming shortened V by 5 bases and J by 7 bases, and 12 bases separated the two germline ends. In DNA form, the CDR3 reads TGTGCCAGCAGCACCGTGCTGGGCAATTCACCCCTCCACTTT. It is translated as CASSTVLGNSPLHF.

This rearrangement joins TRBV7-2 to TRBJ2-5; the match to TRBD2 covers 9 bases. Germline values: CDR1 SGHTA, CDR2 FQGNSA. The V gene end was trimmed by 3 bases and the J gene end by 1 base; junction bases not matched to a gene: 6. CDR3 length: 16 residues. The CDR3 loop reads CASSFRAGGVQETQYF. CDR3 DNA: TGTGCCAGCAGCTTTAGAGCGGGGGGAGTCCAAGAGACCCAGTACTTC. Complete variable domain (other parts from reference TRBV7-2 and TRBJ2-5): GAGVSQSPSNKVTEKGKDVELRCDPISGHTALYWYRQSLGQGLEFLIYFQGNSAPDKSGLPSDRFSAERTGGSVSTLTIQRTQQEDSAVYLCASSFRAGGVQETQYFGPGTRLLVL.

The rearrangement joins TRBV2 to TRBJ1-1; 7 positions agree with TRBD1. CDR1 SNHLY and CDR2 FYNNEI come from the germline V gene. V shed 6 bases and J 5 bases; nucleotides not matched to a gene: 6. The CDR3 spans 13 residues. This CDR3 is CASRTGQSTEAFF. The CDR3 DNA sequence: TGTGCCAGCAGAACGGGACAGTCTACTGAAGCTTTCTTT.

Only a few counts were recorded for this clone. V is TRBV6-5 and J is TRBJ2-3, with a weak D call TRBD1 (5 bases). Germline V gives CDR1 MNHEY, CDR2 SVGAGI. V gave up 6 bases and J gave up 3 bases, with 13 bases separating them. The CDR3 spans 14 residues. CDR3 sequence: CASRTQDATDTQYF. Written as DNA, the CDR3 is TGTGCCAGCAGGACACAGGATGCGACAGATACGCAGTATTTT.

The V gene is TRBV21-1, the J gene TRBJ1-2; TRBD1, the D gene given by the table, was not confirmed from the DNA. TRBV21-1 is deemed a pseudogene. This CDR3 has 17 residues. CDR3 DNA: TGTGCCAGCAGCAAGGGGTGTGACGGACAGCGACTCTATGGCTACACCTTC. Amino acids: CASSKGCDGQRLYGYTF.

This chain joins TRBV30 and TRBJ1-2, with a tentative D call TRBD1 (6 bases). In germline, CDR1 is GTSNPN, CDR2 SVGIG (reference sequence). V lost 5 bases and J 2 bases, leaving 9 bases between the germline ends. This CDR3 is 12 amino acids long. CDR3 amino acids: CAWDRTNYGYTF. The CDR3 DNA reads as TGTGCCTGGGACAGGACCAACTATGGCTACACCTTC.

This clone was detected a few times. The chain couples TRBV21-1 to TRBJ1-2. TRBV21-1 is classified as a pseudogene. The CDR3 consists of 13 residues. CDR3 DNA: TGTGCCAGCAGCAAACGCGGGTACTATGGCTACACCTTC. This sequence encodes CASSKRGYYGYTF.

V usage is TRBV5-6 and J usage is TRBJ2-7; D is unclear. The length of the CDR3 is 16 residues. Germline CDR1 SGHDT, CDR2 YYEEEE. V was trimmed by 2 bases and J by 0 bases, leaving 15 bases between them. DNA for the CDR3: TGTGCCAGCAGCTTTGGTTGGTTTAGTCACTCCTACGAGCAGTACTTC. Residues: CASSFGWFSHSYEQYF.

This clone was picked up one time. The CDR3 nucleotides read TGCGCCAGCAGCTTGTACGGACAGGGGGAGACCCAGTACTTC. The encoded protein is CASSLYGQGETQYF. The chain links TRBV5-1 to TRBJ2-5; 9 bases line up with TRBD1. This CDR3 comprises 14 residues. Losses at the gene ends were 1 base for V and 5 bases for J; bases not matched to a gene: 3. The V gene's germline CDR1 is SGHRS and CDR2 YFSETQ. The whole variable domain, remainder taken from reference TRBV5-1 and TRBJ2-5, is KAGVTQTPRYLIKTRGQQVTLSCSPISGHRSVSWYQQTPGQGLQFLFEYFSETQRNKGNFPGRFSGRQFSNSRSEMNVSTLELGDSALYLCASSLYGQGETQYFGPGTRLLVL.

The rearrangement links TRBV5-6 to TRBJ2-3, with D possibly TRBD2 on 5 matching bases. The CDR3 runs to 14 residues. Germline CDR1 and CDR2: SGHDT and YYEEEE. Trimming cost V 2 bases and J 8 bases, with 15 bases left between them. This chain's CDR3 is CASSFSGVKATQYF. The CDR3 DNA sequence: TGTGCCAGCAGCTTTTCCGGGGTGAAGGCTACGCAGTATTTT. The full variable domain, its missing parts supplied by reference TRBV5-6 and TRBJ2-3, is DAGVTQSPTHLIKTRGQQVTLRCSPKSGHDTVSWYQQALGQGPQFIFQYYEEEERQRGNFPDRFSGHQFPNYSSELNVNALLLGDSALYLCASSFSGVKATQYFGPGTRLTVL.

The chain joins TRBV5-1 to TRBJ1-4, with 7 bases matching TRBD1. There are 13 residues in the CDR3. V trimming: 8 bases; J trimming: 5 bases; junction bases outside the gene matches: 6. Germline assignment: CDR1 SGHRS and CDR2 YFSETQ. The CDR3 DNA is TGCGCCAGTAACAGGGGCGACAATGAAAAACTGTTTTTT. Protein sequence: CASNRGDNEKLFF.

This clone was seen only once. The gene calls are TRBV7-3 and TRBJ2-3, with 9 bases fitting TRBD2. The junction had 2 bases not matched to a gene; V was cut back by 3 bases and J by 1 base. The CDR3 is 15 residues long. From germline, CDR1 is SGHTA and CDR2 FQGTGA. The CDR3 reads CASSLLAGGTDTQYF. In DNA, the CDR3 is TGTGCCAGCAGCTTGTTAGCGGGGGGCACAGATACGCAGTATTTT.

This clone was seen only once. V and J are TRBV7-9 and TRBJ1-2; TRBD1 might be the D (6 bases). CDR1 and CDR2 from the germline V gene are SEHNR and FQNEAQ (reference sequence). The CDR3 extends over 14 amino acids. Trimming shortened V by 3 bases and J by 2 bases, and 10 bases separated the two germline ends. In nucleotides, the CDR3 is TGTGCCAGCAGCTTCGCAGACAGGAACTATGGCTACACCTTC. This gives the protein CASSFADRNYGYTF.

The J gene is TRBJ2-3, the V gene TRBV2; TRBD2 matches at 7 bases. J gave up 2 bases and V 4 bases, and 9 bases lay outside the gene matches. The CDR3 sequence is 16 residues long. Germline CDR1 is SNHLY and CDR2 is FYNNEI. The CDR3 bases are TGTGCCAGCAGTGGAGAAGCGGGGAGCCTCACAGATACGCAGTATTTT. As protein: CASSGEAGSLTDTQYF.

This clone was detected a few times. The chain uses TRBV7-6 and TRBJ2-7; unclear D gene. Trimming stripped 1 base from V and 2 bases from J, with 12 bases between. In germline, CDR1 is SGHVS, CDR2 FNYEAQ. The CDR3 runs to 15 residues. The CDR3 bases are TGTGCCAGCAGCTTAGGGGCAGGATTTGCCTACGAGCAGTACTTC. Protein product: CASSLGAGFAYEQYF. The full variable domain, its missing parts supplied by reference TRBV7-6 and TRBJ2-7, is GAGVSQSPRYKVTKRGQDVALRCDPISGHVSLYWYRQALGQGPEFLTYFNYEAQQDKSGLPNDRFSAERPEGSISTLTIQRTEQRDSAMYRCASSLGAGFAYEQYFGPGTRLTVT.

The chain joins TRBV11-3 to TRBJ2-7; 7 nucleotides line up with TRBD2. Germline CDR1 SGHNT, CDR2 YENEEA. The length of the CDR3 is 14 residues. Unmatched junction bases numbered 4, after V lost 0 bases and J lost 5 bases. The CDR3 region is CASSLDGRGDEQYF. For the CDR3, the DNA is TGTGCCAGCAGCTTAGATGGCCGGGGGGACGAGCAGTACTTC.

The chain is built from TRBV11-2 and TRBJ2-6; tentatively, D is TRBD1 (6 bases). The ends were cut back, 6 bases at V and 1 base at J, with 19 bases in the middle. CDR3 length: 18 amino acids. Germline V CDR1 and CDR2: SGHAT, FQNNGV. The CDR3 sequence: CASRSPPGQSSGANVLTF. The CDR3, as DNA: TGTGCCAGCAGATCCCCTCCGGGACAATCGTCTGGGGCCAACGTCCTGACTTTC.

The J gene is TRBJ2-7, the V gene TRBV5-1; 9 bases map to TRBD1. J gave up 5 bases and V 4 bases, and 10 bases lay outside the gene matches. The germline CDR1 and CDR2 sequences are SGHRS and YFSETQ. This CDR3 has 15 residues. CDR3 in DNA: TGCGCCAGCAGCCCCACCCCGGGACAGGGTAACGAGCAGTACTTC. Its translation: CASSPTPGQGNEQYF.

The chain combines TRBV29-1 with TRBJ1-1, with 7 bases identical to TRBD1. The CDR3 is 13 residues long. Germline V gene sequence: CDR1 SQVTM, CDR2 ANQGSEA. V lost 0 bases, J lost 4 bases, and 2 bases stayed unmatched. The DNA of the CDR3 is TGCAGCGTTGAAGAGACAGGGCCCACTGAAGCTTTCTTT. Amino acid sequence: CSVEETGPTEAFF.

The chain employs TRBV7-8 and TRBJ2-3; 11 positions agree with TRBD2. J gave up 1 base and V 5 bases, and 8 bases lay outside the gene matches. The germline CDR1 and CDR2 sequences are SGHVS and FQNEAQ. CDR3 size: 17 residues. The CDR3 region is CASSTSGGPHRTDTQYF. The CDR3 bases are TGTGCCAGCAGCACTAGCGGGGGTCCCCACCGCACAGATACGCAGTATTTT. Filled out from reference TRBV7-8 and TRBJ2-3, the complete variable domain reads GAGVSQSPRYKVAKRGQDVALRCDPISGHVSLFWYQQALGQGPEFLTYFQNEAQLDKSGLPSDRFFAERPEGSVSTLKIQRTQQEDSAVYLCASSTSGGPHRTDTQYFGPGTRLTVL.